This T cell receptor beta chain was found in a study of blood T cell repertoires in COVID-19. Across the study: There were acute and convalescent COVID-19 samples, and they came from the United States, Italy and Spain.

In the authors' methods: Amplifying reference gene primers gave estimates of nucleated cell counts. TCRdb's copy holds only in-frame clones and misses some; the assay was immunoSEQ multiplex PCR. V and J calls and clone size follow that table, whereas D and trimming were derived from the DNA. The data contain fewer than 350,000 clones, around 85% of them singletons. Those enrolled, adults aged roughly 18 to 90 years, came from around 24 US areas. Two consecutive negative NP/OP PCR tests, clearance, or resolved symptoms defined Cohort 3 recovery. This receptor was identified in a woman aged 45 to 65 who had recovered from COVID-19. The sample was PBMCs or T cells enriched from blood (not recorded which).

The CDR3 DNA follows: TGTGCCTGGATGCCACAGGCTAACTATGGCTACACCTTC. Translated, it gives CAWMPQANYGYTF. This chain uses TRBV30 with TRBJ1-2, with D possibly TRBD1 on 5 matching bases. Germline V CDR1 and CDR2: GTSNPN, SVGIG (reference sequence). CDR3 length equals 13 residues. V was cut by 4 bases and J by 0 bases, with 9 bases left in between.